This is a list of T cell receptor beta chains from one sample in a study of cytomegalovirus exposure and HLA in healthy donors. Data came from immunoSEQ multiplex PCR; TCRdb stores just in-frame clones and leaves some out. The sample lists approximately 59,000 clones; almost 70% were seen once. Sequencing was carried out using PBMCs. The receptors shown here come from a man aged 40-49 years in good health and CMV-seropositive. Both conserved end residues are part of each CDR3. Each record gives: clone size, CDR3 length, D gene, J gene, V gene, CDR3 protein, CDR3 DNA. The D gene is left open where the match is weak. The size of a clone is reported for some rows only, either as once, few or many, or as a class for expanded clones.

size: NA; length: 18; D: TRBD1; J: TRBJ1-2; V: TRBV5-4; CDR3: CASSLAGVKMTGSRGYTF; DNA: TGTGCCAGCAGCTTGGCCGGGGTAAAAATGACAGGGAGCCGTGGCTACACCTTC
size: NA; length: 16; D: NA; J: TRBJ2-4; V: TRBV19; CDR3: CASCPGAREAKNIQYF; DNA: TGTGCCAGTTGCCCTGGGGCCCGGGAGGCCAAAAACATTCAGTACTTC
size: few; length: 19; D: TRBD2; J: TRBJ2-7; V: TRBV4-2; CDR3: CASSQSVGSGGAGSYEQYF; DNA: TGTGCCAGCAGCCAGAGCGTGGGGAGCGGGGGGGCCGGGTCCTACGAGCAGTACTTC
size: once; length: 15; D: TRBD2; J: TRBJ2-1; V: TRBV11-2; CDR3: CASSLQLAGVNEQFF; DNA: TGTGCCAGCAGCTTGCAACTAGCGGGGGTCAATGAGCAGTTCTTC
size: medium-sized; length: 17; D: NA; J: TRBJ2-1; V: TRBV5-1; CDR3: CASTSSPLVIARSEQFF; DNA: TGCGCCAGCACCTCCTCCCCCCTAGTCATAGCGAGGTCAGAGCAGTTCTTC
size: few; length: 14; D: NA; J: TRBJ1-3; V: TRBV30; CDR3: CAWSPLRRGNTIYF; DNA: TGTGCCTGGAGCCCCCTGAGGCGAGGAAACACCATATATTTT
size: NA; length: 14; D: NA; J: TRBJ1-4; V: TRBV30; CDR3: CAWSDAAAGEKLFF; DNA: TGTGCCTGGAGTGACGCAGCCGCAGGTGAAAAACTGTTTTTT
size: NA; length: 14; D: TRBD2; J: TRBJ2-5; V: TRBV6-1; CDR3: CASSRLAGAETQYF; DNA: TGTGCCAGCAGCAGACTAGCGGGAGCGGAGACCCAGTACTTC
size: few; length: 14; D: NA; J: TRBJ1-6; V: TRBV4-2; CDR3: CASSQELDNSPLHF; DNA: TGTGCCAGCAGCCAAGAGTTAGATAATTCACCCCTCCACTTT
size: NA; length: 13; D: NA; J: TRBJ2-3; V: TRBV5-1; CDR3: CASTAGTGDTQYF; DNA: TGCGCCAGCACCGCAGGTACTGGAGATACGCAGTATTTT
size: few; length: 14; D: TRBD1; J: TRBJ1-2; V: TRBV7-3; CDR3: CASSPGQGVGGYTF; DNA: TGTGCCAGCAGTCCCGGACAGGGGGTTGGTGGCTACACCTTC
size: few; length: 15; D: NA; J: TRBJ1-3; V: TRBV5-1; CDR3: CASSSSGDSGNTIYF; DNA: TGCGCCAGCAGCTCTTCAGGGGACTCTGGAAACACCATATATTTT
size: NA; length: 12; D: NA; J: TRBJ1-1; V: TRBV29-1; CDR3: CSVGTGYTEAFF; DNA: TGCAGCGTCGGAACAGGGTACACTGAAGCTTTCTTT
size: NA; length: 15; D: TRBD2; J: TRBJ2-1; V: TRBV4-3; CDR3: CASSQEPGGYNEQFF; DNA: TGCGCCAGCAGCCAAGAGCCGGGAGGGTACAATGAGCAGTTCTTC
size: NA; length: 13; D: NA; J: TRBJ2-7; V: TRBV11-3; CDR3: CASSLTTKYEQYF; DNA: TGTGCCAGCAGCTTAACAACAAAATACGAGCAGTACTTC
size: NA; length: 16; D: TRBD2; J: TRBJ2-3; V: TRBV7-9; CDR3: CSSSLLAGGPGDTQYF; DNA: TGTTCCAGCAGCTTACTAGCGGGAGGGCCGGGAGATACGCAGTATTTT
size: NA; length: 20; D: TRBD2; J: TRBJ2-5; V: TRBV18; CDR3: CASSPQAGDGLAGAGETQYF; DNA: TGTGCCAGCTCACCACAGGCAGGAGACGGACTAGCGGGAGCGGGAGAGACCCAGTACTTC
size: once; length: 16; D: NA; J: TRBJ1-1; V: TRBV28; CDR3: CASSPTGFMLNTEAFF; DNA: TGTGCCAGCAGTCCAACAGGGTTTATGCTAAACACTGAAGCTTTCTTT
size: NA; length: 14; D: NA; J: TRBJ2-7; V: TRBV5-5; CDR3: CASSQQGVSREQYF; DNA: TGTGCCAGCAGCCAACAGGGAGTTTCGAGGGAGCAGTACTTC
size: NA; length: 15; D: TRBD1; J: TRBJ2-5; V: TRBV2; CDR3: CASRLTGTKSETQYF; DNA: TGTGCCAGCAGATTGACAGGGACGAAATCGGAGACCCAGTACTTC
size: few; length: 16; D: NA; J: TRBJ1-3; V: TRBV6-1; CDR3: CASSVTTAVAGNTIYF; DNA: TGTGCCAGCAGTGTCACTACGGCAGTGGCTGGAAACACCATATATTTT
size: few; length: 13; D: TRBD2; J: TRBJ2-7; V: TRBV27; CDR3: CASRLAGSYEQYF; DNA: TGTGCCAGCAGGCTAGCGGGATCTTACGAGCAGTACTTC
size: few; length: 16; D: TRBD1; J: TRBJ2-5; V: TRBV5-5; CDR3: CASSLGRQGNQETQYF; DNA: TGTGCCAGCAGCTTGGGGCGACAGGGGAACCAAGAGACCCAGTACTTC
size: NA; length: 15; D: TRBD1; J: TRBJ1-5; V: TRBV19; CDR3: CACWTGAGSNQPQHF; DNA: TGTGCCTGCTGGACAGGGGCCGGTAGCAATCAGCCCCAGCATTTT
size: NA; length: 17; D: NA; J: TRBJ2-6; V: TRBV10-3; CDR3: CAISDPLSGAGANVLTF; DNA: TGTGCCATCAGTGACCCCCTTAGCGGAGCTGGGGCCAACGTCCTGACTTTC
size: NA; length: 10; D: NA; J: TRBJ2-7; V: TRBV29-1; CDR3: CSVGGYEQHF; DNA: TGCAGCGTTGGAGGCTACGAGCAGCACTTC
size: few; length: 14; D: NA; J: TRBJ1-1; V: TRBV7-9; CDR3: CASSHREANTEAFF; DNA: TGCGCCAGCAGCCACCGGGAGGCGAACACTGAAGCTTTCTTT
size: NA; length: 13; D: TRBD2; J: TRBJ2-7; V: TRBV27; CDR3: CASTSGRAKKSYF; DNA: TGTGCCAGCACGAGCGGGAGGGCCAAAAAGTCATACTTC